Listed below are T cell receptor beta chains from one sample, sequenced in a study of blood T cell repertoires in COVID-19. Measured with immunoSEQ multiplex PCR; TCRdb has only the in-frame clones, and not every one. The sample carries a few hundred thousand clones, roughly 89% recorded once. Specimen: PBMCs or T cells enriched from blood (not recorded which). Receptors originate from a woman aged 18 to 35 who had recovered from COVID-19. CDR3s include the opening cysteine and the closing phenylalanine or tryptophan. D genes are given only for firm matches. Clone size is given for some rows only: seen once, a few or many times, or a class if the clone is expanded.

v_call: TRBV28
j_call: TRBJ1-1
clone_size: .
d_call: TRBD1
cdr3_aa: CASSRTGFDTEAFF
cdr3_nt: TGTGCCAGCAGTCGGACAGGGTTCGACACTGAAGCTTTCTTT

v_call: TRBV2
j_call: TRBJ2-7
clone_size: .
d_call: TRBD1
cdr3_aa: CASSDGQGPSSYEQYF
cdr3_nt: TGTGCCAGCAGTGACGGACAGGGGCCGAGCTCCTACGAGCAGTACTTC

v_call: TRBV5-4
j_call: TRBJ2-7
clone_size: .
d_call: TRBD2
cdr3_aa: CASSSGFTSGGLGEQYF
cdr3_nt: TGTGCCAGCAGCTCGGGATTTACTAGCGGGGGATTGGGGGAGCAGTACTTC

v_call: TRBV3-1/TRBV3-2
j_call: TRBJ2-2
clone_size: .
d_call: TRBD1
cdr3_aa: CASSTYTPGGRTGELFF
cdr3_nt: TGTGCCAGCAGCACCTATACACCAGGGGGCCGTACCGGGGAGCTGTTTTTT

v_call: TRBV3-1/TRBV3-2
j_call: TRBJ1-5
clone_size: once
d_call: TRBD1
cdr3_aa: CASSQDKDRDTNQPQHF
cdr3_nt: TGTGCCAGCAGCCAAGATAAAGACAGGGATACCAATCAGCCCCAGCATTTT

v_call: TRBV7-9
j_call: TRBJ1-1
clone_size: once
d_call: TRBD1
cdr3_aa: CASSFTGGAEAFF
cdr3_nt: TGTGCCAGCAGCTTTACAGGGGGCGCTGAAGCTTTCTTT

v_call: TRBV5-6
j_call: TRBJ2-5
clone_size: .
d_call: TRBD1
cdr3_aa: CASSRNRGKETQYF
cdr3_nt: TGTGCCAGCAGCCGAAACAGGGGAAAAGAGACCCAGTACTTC

v_call: TRBV13
j_call: TRBJ1-1
clone_size: .
d_call: .
cdr3_aa: CASSSSGIPGTEAFF
cdr3_nt: TGTGCCAGCAGCTCATCAGGTATCCCTGGGACTGAAGCTTTCTTT

v_call: TRBV6-5
j_call: TRBJ1-2
clone_size: .
d_call: .
cdr3_aa: CASSRQARYGYTF
cdr3_nt: TGTGCCAGCAGCCGACAGGCCCGCTATGGCTACACCTTC

v_call: TRBV5-1
j_call: TRBJ2-6
clone_size: .
d_call: TRBD1
cdr3_aa: CASSLLPGQGAGANVLTF
cdr3_nt: TGCGCCAGCAGCTTACTCCCGGGACAGGGGGCTGGGGCCAACGTCCTGACTTTC

v_call: TRBV27
j_call: TRBJ2-7
clone_size: once
d_call: TRBD2
cdr3_aa: CASSFEAGASLDEQYF
cdr3_nt: TGTGCCAGCAGTTTTGAGGCGGGAGCGTCTCTGGACGAGCAGTACTTC

v_call: TRBV5-1
j_call: TRBJ1-1
clone_size: .
d_call: TRBD1
cdr3_aa: CASSVTGGLAFF
cdr3_nt: TGCGCCAGCAGCGTGACAGGGGGCTTAGCTTTCTTT

v_call: TRBV6-5
j_call: TRBJ2-1
clone_size: .
d_call: .
cdr3_aa: CASGIRGDAEQFF
cdr3_nt: TGTGCCAGCGGCATCAGGGGTGACGCTGAGCAGTTCTTC

v_call: TRBV7-2
j_call: TRBJ2-3
clone_size: .
d_call: .
cdr3_aa: CASSLGQSPHTQYF
cdr3_nt: TGTGCCAGCAGCTTAGGACAGTCGCCACATACGCAGTATTTT

v_call: TRBV7-7
j_call: TRBJ2-3
clone_size: .
d_call: .
cdr3_aa: CASSPRGQDTQYF
cdr3_nt: TGTGCCAGCAGCCCCCGCGGGCAGGATACGCAGTATTTT

v_call: TRBV7-2
j_call: TRBJ2-7
clone_size: .
d_call: TRBD1
cdr3_aa: CASSLGLGTGAYEQYF
cdr3_nt: TGTGCCAGCAGCTTAGGCCTGGGGACAGGTGCCTACGAGCAGTACTTC

v_call: TRBV4-3
j_call: TRBJ1-2
clone_size: .
d_call: .
cdr3_aa: CASSQVDGRYGYTF
cdr3_nt: TGCGCCAGCAGCCAAGTAGACGGCAGGTATGGCTACACCTTC

v_call: TRBV3-1/TRBV3-2
j_call: TRBJ2-5
clone_size: few
d_call: .
cdr3_aa: CASSQLYRAQETQYF
cdr3_nt: TGTGCCAGCAGCCAATTATACAGGGCCCAAGAGACCCAGTACTTC

v_call: TRBV7-8
j_call: TRBJ2-1
clone_size: .
d_call: .
cdr3_aa: CASSSTRDSTYNEQFF
cdr3_nt: TGTGCCAGCAGCTCAACTCGGGATTCCACCTACAATGAGCAGTTCTTC

v_call: TRBV24-1
j_call: TRBJ2-1
clone_size: .
d_call: TRBD1
cdr3_aa: CATSDWGTGGSYNEQFF
cdr3_nt: TGTGCCACCAGTGATTGGGGGACAGGGGGCTCCTACAATGAGCAGTTCTTC

v_call: TRBV4-2
j_call: TRBJ2-5
clone_size: .
d_call: .
cdr3_aa: CASSQSGQRDSAETQYF
cdr3_nt: TGTGCCAGCAGCCAATCCGGCCAACGGGACTCCGCGGAGACCCAGTACTTC

v_call: TRBV18
j_call: TRBJ2-2
clone_size: once
d_call: .
cdr3_aa: CASSQGLANTGELFF
cdr3_nt: TGTGCCAGCTCCCAGGGACTGGCGAACACCGGGGAGCTGTTTTTT

v_call: TRBV19
j_call: TRBJ2-3
clone_size: .
d_call: TRBD2
cdr3_aa: CASSPERDRTDTQYF
cdr3_nt: TGTGCCAGTAGTCCAGAGCGGGACCGCACAGATACGCAGTATTTT

v_call: TRBV3-1/TRBV3-2
j_call: TRBJ1-4
clone_size: .
d_call: .
cdr3_aa: CASSQDLGVREKLFF
cdr3_nt: TGTGCCAGCAGCCAAGATTTAGGGGTTAGGGAAAAACTGTTTTTT

v_call: TRBV9
j_call: TRBJ1-2
clone_size: .
d_call: .
cdr3_aa: CASSARTAANYGYTF
cdr3_nt: TGTGCCAGCAGTGCTCGGACAGCAGCTAACTATGGCTACACCTTC

v_call: TRBV2
j_call: TRBJ1-1
clone_size: .
d_call: .
cdr3_aa: CASTDIRKVENAAFF
cdr3_nt: TGTGCCAGCACCGACATAAGGAAGGTGGAAAATGCGGCTTTCTTT

v_call: TRBV5-6
j_call: TRBJ2-1
clone_size: .
d_call: .
cdr3_aa: CASSRIAGNPPNEQFF
cdr3_nt: TGTGCCAGCAGCCGAATCGCGGGTAACCCCCCCAATGAGCAGTTCTTC

v_call: TRBV7-2
j_call: TRBJ2-2
clone_size: .
d_call: .
cdr3_aa: CASSLVMGGTGELFF
cdr3_nt: TGTGCCAGCAGCTTAGTCATGGGCGGGACCGGGGAGCTGTTTTTT

v_call: TRBV5-8
j_call: TRBJ1-3
clone_size: .
d_call: .
cdr3_aa: CASSPHSTSGNTIYF
cdr3_nt: TGTGCCAGCAGCCCGCACAGCACCTCTGGAAACACCATATATTTT

v_call: TRBV2
j_call: TRBJ1-1
clone_size: .
d_call: TRBD1
cdr3_aa: CASRTQGARTEAFF
cdr3_nt: TGTGCCAGCAGAACACAGGGGGCACGCACTGAAGCTTTCTTT

v_call: TRBV5-4
j_call: TRBJ2-1
clone_size: .
d_call: TRBD2
cdr3_aa: CASSSGGLADEQFF
cdr3_nt: TGTGCCAGCAGCTCGGGGGGACTAGCCGATGAGCAGTTCTTC

v_call: TRBV19
j_call: TRBJ1-2
clone_size: .
d_call: .
cdr3_aa: CASTQGINYGYTF
cdr3_nt: TGTGCCAGTACCCAGGGGATTAACTATGGCTACACCTTC

v_call: TRBV24-1
j_call: TRBJ1-5
clone_size: .
d_call: .
cdr3_aa: CATSDNSHNQPQHF
cdr3_nt: TGTGCCACCAGTGATAACAGTCATAATCAGCCCCAGCATTTT

v_call: TRBV7-3
j_call: TRBJ2-2
clone_size: once
d_call: TRBD2
cdr3_aa: CASSPGAGGPANTGELFF
cdr3_nt: TGTGCCAGCAGCCCGGGGGCGGGGGGACCCGCGAACACCGGGGAGCTGTTTTTT

v_call: TRBV10-3
j_call: TRBJ2-5
clone_size: .
d_call: TRBD1
cdr3_aa: CAISTGTGGEKTQYF
cdr3_nt: TGTGCCATCAGCACCGGGACAGGGGGCGAGAAGACCCAGTACTTC

v_call: TRBV6-5
j_call: TRBJ1-1
clone_size: .
d_call: .
cdr3_aa: CATGRALNTEAFF
cdr3_nt: TGTGCCACCGGGAGGGCCCTGAACACTGAAGCTTTCTTT

v_call: TRBV6-2/TRBV6-3
j_call: TRBJ2-1
clone_size: .
d_call: TRBD2
cdr3_aa: CASSYKGTSGPLNNEQFF
cdr3_nt: TGTGCCAGCAGTTACAAAGGGACTAGCGGACCACTCAACAATGAGCAGTTCTTC

v_call: TRBV4-2
j_call: TRBJ2-1
clone_size: .
d_call: .
cdr3_aa: CASSQDRLAGSSYNEQFF
cdr3_nt: TGTGCCAGCAGCCAAGATCGTCTAGCCGGGAGCTCCTACAATGAGCAGTTCTTC

v_call: TRBV9
j_call: TRBJ2-5
clone_size: many
d_call: TRBD1
cdr3_aa: CASSVAYRGRTQYF
cdr3_nt: TGTGCCAGCAGCGTAGCCTACAGGGGTCGAACCCAGTACTTC

v_call: TRBV3-1/TRBV3-2
j_call: TRBJ2-1
clone_size: once
d_call: TRBD2
cdr3_aa: CASSQAFSGGSYNEQFF
cdr3_nt: TGTGCCAGCAGCCAAGCCTTTTCGGGGGGCTCCTACAATGAGCAGTTCTTC

v_call: TRBV5-4
j_call: TRBJ2-7
clone_size: .
d_call: TRBD2
cdr3_aa: CASSLARGAYEQYF
cdr3_nt: TGTGCCAGCAGCTTGGCTCGGGGGGCCTACGAGCAGTACTTC

v_call: TRBV4-1
j_call: TRBJ1-2
clone_size: .
d_call: .
cdr3_aa: CASSHKIMAAYGYTF
cdr3_nt: TGCGCCAGCAGCCACAAGATAATGGCCGCTTATGGCTACACCTTC

v_call: TRBV29-1
j_call: TRBJ1-1
clone_size: .
d_call: TRBD1
cdr3_aa: CSAYGQGSEAFF
cdr3_nt: TGCAGCGCGTACGGACAGGGGTCTGAAGCTTTCTTT

v_call: TRBV7-2
j_call: TRBJ1-1
clone_size: .
d_call: TRBD1
cdr3_aa: CASKRQGPNTEAFF
cdr3_nt: TGTGCCAGCAAAAGACAGGGACCGAACACTGAAGCTTTCTTT

v_call: TRBV7-3
j_call: TRBJ2-7
clone_size: few
d_call: TRBD2
cdr3_aa: CASSCTTGLAGGTYEQYF
cdr3_nt: TGTGCCAGCAGCTGTACCACGGGACTAGCGGGGGGGACCTACGAGCAGTACTTC

v_call: TRBV12-5
j_call: TRBJ1-2
clone_size: .
d_call: .
cdr3_aa: CASGLVLGDLRYGYTF
cdr3_nt: TGTGCTAGTGGTTTGGTATTAGGGGATCTAAGGTATGGCTACACCTTC

v_call: TRBV28
j_call: TRBJ2-1
clone_size: .
d_call: TRBD2
cdr3_aa: CASRPLAGVNEQFF
cdr3_nt: TGTGCCAGCAGACCACTAGCGGGAGTAAATGAGCAGTTCTTC

v_call: TRBV29-1
j_call: TRBJ2-1
clone_size: .
d_call: TRBD2
cdr3_aa: CSACRIAGPYNEQFF
cdr3_nt: TGCAGCGCATGTCGGATAGCGGGACCCTACAATGAGCAGTTCTTC